One and the same sample provided the 15 T cell receptor beta chains below, sequenced in a study of cytomegalovirus exposure and HLA in healthy donors. The study ran its PCR with 60 Vbeta and 13 Jbeta primers. This table comes from immunoSEQ multiplex PCR, and its TCRdb copy is limited to in-frame clones, with some not included. The repertoire holds about 77,000 clones, with approximately 78% as singletons. The material sequenced was PBMCs. All receptors derive from a middle-aged man in good health and CMV-seronegative.

The V call is TRBV10-3, the J call TRBJ1-6, with D unresolved. V gave up 7 bases and J gave up 5 bases, with 12 bases separating them. The CDR3 spans 14 residues. CDR1 ENHRY and CDR2 SYGVKD come from the germline V gene. CDR3 protein: CAITGGQNNSPLHF. As DNA, the CDR3 is TGTGCCATCACTGGTGGGCAGAATAATTCACCCCTCCACTTT.

The chain links TRBV5-1 to TRBJ2-2, with D unclear. This CDR3 is 13 amino acids long. The V gene lost 0 bases and the J gene lost 5 bases, with 5 bases spanning the gap. Germline V CDR1 and CDR2: SGHRS, YFSETQ. The chain's CDR3 is CASSLALTGELFF. DNA of the CDR3: TGCGCCAGCAGCTTGGCCCTAACCGGGGAGCTGTTTTTT.

The chain joins TRBV9 to TRBJ1-1, with a tentative D call TRBD1 (6 bases). V lost 5 bases and J lost 0, with 11 bases in between. The CDR3 runs 14 residues. Germline CDR1 and CDR2: SGDLS and YYNGEE. The CDR3 region is CASSIGTLNTEAFF. The CDR3 coding sequence is TGTGCCAGCAGTATCGGGACACTGAACACTGAAGCTTTCTTT.

This chain uses TRBV6-5 with TRBJ2-3, with D perhaps TRBD1 (6 bases). Per germline, CDR1 MNHEY and CDR2 SVGAGI. The CDR3 has 14 amino acids. V was pared by 6 bases and J by 7 bases, with 17 bases between. CDR3 in DNA: TGTGCCAGCAGCACCGCGACAGGTTTTTATACGCAGTATTTT. It is translated as CASSTATGFYTQYF.

This chain links TRBV27 with TRBJ2-7, with 8 nucleotides matching TRBD2. CDR1 MNHEY and CDR2 SMNVEV come from the germline V gene (reference sequence). The CDR3 loop spans 15 amino acids. V lost 5 bases to trimming and J lost 3 bases; unmatched junction nucleotides: 9. As DNA, the CDR3 is TGTGCCAGCAGTCCTAGCGGGCCCGTTCGCTACGAGCAGTACTTC. It is translated as CASSPSGPVRYEQYF.

A few counts support this clone. The chain has TRBV7-2 and TRBJ2-7, with a tentative D call TRBD2 (6 bases). Trimming took 4 bases from V and 8 from J, leaving 15 bases between them. Per germline, CDR1 SGHTA and CDR2 FQGNSA. The CDR3 totals 13 residues. CDR3 sequence: CASSSDGGNKQYF. CDR3 DNA: TGTGCCAGCAGCTCAGACGGGGGTAATAAGCAGTACTTC.

The rearrangement joins TRBV30 to TRBJ2-1, with 8 bases fitting TRBD2. Germline-derived CDR1 and CDR2 are GTSNPN and SVGIG (reference sequence). This CDR3 has 13 residues. The CDR3 here is CALLAEWVNEQFF. The CDR3 DNA reads TGTGCTTTACTAGCGGAGTGGGTGAATGAGCAGTTCTTC.

The chain combines TRBV6-5 with TRBJ2-1; tentative D call: TRBD2 (6 bases). The CDR3 totals 15 residues. The germline V and J ends were trimmed by 6 bases and 1 base, with 13 bases remaining between them. Looked up from germline, CDR1 is MNHEY and CDR2 is SVGAGI. The CDR3: CASSRGAKSYNEQFF. The DNA for the CDR3 is TGTGCCAGCAGCCGCGGGGCGAAGTCCTACAATGAGCAGTTCTTC.

This sequence joins TRBV10-1 and TRBJ1-1; no definite D call. V was pared by 1 base and J by 6 bases, with 12 bases between. This CDR3 comprises 14 residues. Germline-derived CDR1 and CDR2 are WNHNN and SYGVQD (reference sequence). The CDR3 loop is CASSEWHPVAEAFF. CDR3 nucleotide sequence: TGCGCCAGCAGTGAGTGGCATCCAGTCGCTGAAGCTTTCTTT.

This chain joins TRBV29-1 and TRBJ2-1, with D tentatively TRBD2 (6 bases). CDR1 and CDR2 (germline): SQVTM, ANQGSEA. Trimming removed 4 bases from V and 4 bases from J, with 14 bases in between. There are 14 residues in the CDR3. The CDR3 is CSVAKLANYNEQFF. The DNA for the CDR3 is TGCAGCGTTGCTAAGCTAGCGAATTACAATGAGCAGTTCTTC.

A few counts support this clone. This rearrangement joins TRBV6-1 to TRBJ2-1; 14 positions match TRBD2. V shed 4 bases, J shed 4 bases, and the junction held 6 bases outside the gene matches. The CDR3 is 17 amino acids. In germline, CDR1 is MNHNS, CDR2 SASEGT. DNA for the CDR3: TGTGCCAGCAGTGGGGGACTAGCGGGAGTCGGTTACAATGAGCAGTTCTTC. It is translated as CASSGGLAGVGYNEQFF.

The rearrangement uses TRBV30 and TRBJ2-5, with D maybe TRBD2 (6 bases). V was cut by 1 base and J by 5 bases, with 14 bases left in between. The CDR3 has 14 residues. Germline assignment: CDR1 GTSNPN and CDR2 SVGIG (reference sequence). In nucleotides, the CDR3 is TGTGCCTGGAGTGGGGACTCCCAGAGGGAGACCCAGTACTTC. Residues: CAWSGDSQRETQYF. Drawing the rest from reference TRBV30 and TRBJ2-5, the complete variable domain is SQTIHQWPATLVQPVGSPLSLECTVEGTSNPNLYWYRQAAGRGLQLLFYSVGIGQISSEVPQNLSASRPQDRQFILSSKKLLLSDSGFYLCAWSGDSQRETQYFGPGTRLLVL.

V usage is TRBV5-1 and J usage is TRBJ2-2; D gene unclear. The germline CDR1 and CDR2 sequences are SGHRS and YFSETQ. This CDR3 region has 16 residues. The V end was cut by 2 bases, the J end by 0 bases, with 11 bases between. The CDR3 coding sequence is TGCGCCAGCAGCTTTTTGAGCGCTTCGAACACCGGGGAGCTGTTTTTT. Its translation: CASSFLSASNTGELFF.

The rearrangement uses TRBV28 and TRBJ1-5; D remains unclear. Germline values: CDR1 MDHEN, CDR2 SYDVKM. CDR3 length equals 11 residues. V was trimmed by 11 bases and J by 6 bases, leaving 11 bases between them. CDR3 in amino acids: CACGWGQPQHF. The CDR3 nucleotides read TGTGCCTGCGGGTGGGGTCAGCCCCAGCATTTT.

This chain joins TRBV11-2 and TRBJ2-3, with TRBD2 identical over 10 bases. The CDR3 totals 17 residues. Germline V gene sequence: CDR1 SGHAT, CDR2 FQNNGV. After removal of 5 bases from V and 4 bases from J, the junction contained 12 bases not matched to a gene. CDR3 nucleotides: TGTGCCAGCAGCCCCGGCCCCAGCGGGAGGGAGGCAGATACGCAGTATTTT. As protein: CASSPGPSGREADTQYF.